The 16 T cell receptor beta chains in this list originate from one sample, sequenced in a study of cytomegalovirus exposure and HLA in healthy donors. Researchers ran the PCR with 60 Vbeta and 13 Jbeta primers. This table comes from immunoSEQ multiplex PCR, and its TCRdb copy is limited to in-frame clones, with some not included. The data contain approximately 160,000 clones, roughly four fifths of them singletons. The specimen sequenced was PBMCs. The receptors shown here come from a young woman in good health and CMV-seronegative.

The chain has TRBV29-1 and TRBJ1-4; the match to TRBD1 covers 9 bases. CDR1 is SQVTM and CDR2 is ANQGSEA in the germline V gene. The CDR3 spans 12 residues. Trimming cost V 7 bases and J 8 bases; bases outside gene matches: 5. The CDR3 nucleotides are TGCAGCGCAGGACAGGGGAGAGAAAAACTGTTTTTT. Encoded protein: CSAGQGREKLFF.

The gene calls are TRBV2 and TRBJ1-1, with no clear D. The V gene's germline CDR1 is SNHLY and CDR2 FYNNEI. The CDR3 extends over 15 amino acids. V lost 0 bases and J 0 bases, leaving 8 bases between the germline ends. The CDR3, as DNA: TGTGCCAGCAGTGAAGCTGGGCTGTTGAACACTGAAGCTTTCTTT. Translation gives CASSEAGLLNTEAFF.

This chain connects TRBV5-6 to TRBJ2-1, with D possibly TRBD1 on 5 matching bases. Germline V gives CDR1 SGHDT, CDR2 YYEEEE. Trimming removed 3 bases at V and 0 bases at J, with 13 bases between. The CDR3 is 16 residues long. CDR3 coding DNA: TGTGCCAGCAGCTCGAGCCGACAGAGCTCCTACAATGAGCAGTTCTTC. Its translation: CASSSSRQSSYNEQFF.

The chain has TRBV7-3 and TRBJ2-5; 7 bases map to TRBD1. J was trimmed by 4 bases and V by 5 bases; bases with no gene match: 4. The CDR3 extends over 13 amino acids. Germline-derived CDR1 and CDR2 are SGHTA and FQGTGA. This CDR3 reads CASSRGLGETQYF. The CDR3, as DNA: TGTGCCAGCAGCAGGGGGCTTGGAGAGACCCAGTACTTC.

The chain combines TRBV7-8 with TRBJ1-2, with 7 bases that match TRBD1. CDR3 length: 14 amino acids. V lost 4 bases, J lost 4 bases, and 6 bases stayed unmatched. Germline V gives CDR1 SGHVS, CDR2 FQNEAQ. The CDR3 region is CASSWPGDSYGYTF. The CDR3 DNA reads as TGTGCCAGCAGCTGGCCAGGGGACAGCTATGGCTACACCTTC.

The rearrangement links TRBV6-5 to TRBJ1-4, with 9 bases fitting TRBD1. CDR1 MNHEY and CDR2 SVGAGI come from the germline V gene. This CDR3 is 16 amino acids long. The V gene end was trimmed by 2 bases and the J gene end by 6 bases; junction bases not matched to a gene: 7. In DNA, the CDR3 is TGTGCCAGCAGTTACCGCCCGGGACAGGGTTATGAAAAACTGTTTTTT. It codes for CASSYRPGQGYEKLFF.

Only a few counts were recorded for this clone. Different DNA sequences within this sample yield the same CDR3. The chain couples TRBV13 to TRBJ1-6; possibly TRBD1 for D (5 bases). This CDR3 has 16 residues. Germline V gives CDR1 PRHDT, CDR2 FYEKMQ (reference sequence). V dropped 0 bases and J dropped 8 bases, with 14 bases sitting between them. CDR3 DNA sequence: TGTGCCAGCAGCTTAGGCGGGGGGGGTTCGGATTCACCCCTCCACTTT. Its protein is CASSLGGGGSDSPLHF.

This chain's CDR3 is CASSQGPTGTSGEDEQFF. DNA of the CDR3: TGTGCCAGCAGCCAAGGCCCGACCGGGACTAGCGGGGAGGATGAGCAGTTCTTC. The chain carries TRBV4-2 and TRBJ2-1; 13 bases align to TRBD2. CDR3 length equals 18 residues. The germline V gene has CDR1 LGHNA and CDR2 YNFKEQ. V trimming: 1 base; J trimming: 8 bases; junction bases outside the gene matches: 11.

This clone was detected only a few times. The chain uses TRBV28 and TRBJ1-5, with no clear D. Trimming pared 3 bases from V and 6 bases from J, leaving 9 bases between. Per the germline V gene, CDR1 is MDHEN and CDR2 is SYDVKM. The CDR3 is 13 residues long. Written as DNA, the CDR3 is TGTGCCAGCAGTTTTTTCGGGGTTCAGCCCCAGCATTTT. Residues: CASSFFGVQPQHF.

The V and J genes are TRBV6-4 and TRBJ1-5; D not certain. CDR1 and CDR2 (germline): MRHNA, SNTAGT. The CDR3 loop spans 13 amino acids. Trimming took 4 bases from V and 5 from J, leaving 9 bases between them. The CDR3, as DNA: TGTGCCAGCAGTGCCGAGGGCTATCAGCCCCAGCATTTT. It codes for CASSAEGYQPQHF.

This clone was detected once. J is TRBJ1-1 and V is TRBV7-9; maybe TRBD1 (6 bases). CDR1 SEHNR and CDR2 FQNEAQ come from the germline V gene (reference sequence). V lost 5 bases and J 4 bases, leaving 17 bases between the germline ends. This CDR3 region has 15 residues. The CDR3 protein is CASSKTETGSTEAFF. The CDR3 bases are TGTGCCAGCAGCAAGACAGAAACAGGGAGCACTGAAGCTTTCTTT.

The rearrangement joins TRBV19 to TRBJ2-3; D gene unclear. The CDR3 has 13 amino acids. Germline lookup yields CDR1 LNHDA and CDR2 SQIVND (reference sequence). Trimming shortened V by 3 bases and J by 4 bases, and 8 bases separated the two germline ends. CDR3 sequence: CASSMLVPDTQYF. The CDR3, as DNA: TGTGCCAGTAGTATGTTAGTCCCAGATACGCAGTATTTT.

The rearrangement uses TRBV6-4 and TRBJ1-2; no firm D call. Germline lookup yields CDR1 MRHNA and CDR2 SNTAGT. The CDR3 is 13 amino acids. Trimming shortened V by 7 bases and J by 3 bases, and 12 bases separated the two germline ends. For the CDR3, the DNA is TGTGCCAGCATTCGGGAGGGATACTATGGCTACACCTTC. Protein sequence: CASIREGYYGYTF.

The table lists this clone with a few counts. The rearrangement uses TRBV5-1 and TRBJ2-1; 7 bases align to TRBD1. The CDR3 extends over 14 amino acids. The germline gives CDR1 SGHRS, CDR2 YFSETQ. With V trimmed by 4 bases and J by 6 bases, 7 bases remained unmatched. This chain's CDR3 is CASSVDRVGNEQFF. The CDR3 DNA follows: TGCGCCAGCAGCGTAGACAGGGTCGGCAATGAGCAGTTCTTC.

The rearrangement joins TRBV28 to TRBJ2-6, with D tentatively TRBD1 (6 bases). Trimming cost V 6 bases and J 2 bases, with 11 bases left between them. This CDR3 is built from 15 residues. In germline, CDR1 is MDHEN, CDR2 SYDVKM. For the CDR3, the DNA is TGTGCCAGCAGCCGAACAGGGACTGGGGCCAACGTCCTGACTTTC. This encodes CASSRTGTGANVLTF. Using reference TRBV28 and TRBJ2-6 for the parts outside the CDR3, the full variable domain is DVKVTQSSRYLVKRTGEKVFLECVQDMDHENMFWYRQDPGLGLRLIYFSYDVKMKEKGDIPEGYSVSREKKERFSLILESASTNQTSMYLCASSRTGTGANVLTFGAGSRLTVL.

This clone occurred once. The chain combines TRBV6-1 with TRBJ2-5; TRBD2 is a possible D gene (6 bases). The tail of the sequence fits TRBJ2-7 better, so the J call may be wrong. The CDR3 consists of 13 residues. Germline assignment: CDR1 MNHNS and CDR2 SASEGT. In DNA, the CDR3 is TGTGCCAGCAGTGAAGCGCGGGATTACGAGCAGTACTTC. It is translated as CASSEARDYEQYF.